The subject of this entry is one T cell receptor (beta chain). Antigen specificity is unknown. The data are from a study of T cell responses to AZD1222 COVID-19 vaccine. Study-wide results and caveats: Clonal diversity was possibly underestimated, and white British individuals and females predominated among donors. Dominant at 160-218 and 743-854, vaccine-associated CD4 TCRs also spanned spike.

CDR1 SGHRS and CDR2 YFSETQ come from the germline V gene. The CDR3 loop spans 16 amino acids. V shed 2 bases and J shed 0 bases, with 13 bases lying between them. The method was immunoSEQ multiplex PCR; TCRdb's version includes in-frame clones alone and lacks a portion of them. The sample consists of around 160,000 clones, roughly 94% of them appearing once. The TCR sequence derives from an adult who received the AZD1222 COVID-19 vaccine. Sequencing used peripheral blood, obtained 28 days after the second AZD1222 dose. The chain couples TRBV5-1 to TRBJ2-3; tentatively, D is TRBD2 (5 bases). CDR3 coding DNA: TGCGCCAGCAGCTTAGAGGGAAGGTGGAGCACAGATACGCAGTATTTT. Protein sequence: CASSLEGRWSTDTQYF.